One sample yielded the 15 T cell receptor beta chains listed below, sequenced in a study of cytomegalovirus exposure and HLA in healthy donors. Primers for the PCR totalled 60 Vbeta and 13 Jbeta. Data came from immunoSEQ multiplex PCR; TCRdb stores just in-frame clones and leaves some out. The listing records about 160,000 clones. The sequenced sample was PBMCs. The receptor source for this set is a man aged 25-40 years in good health and CMV-seronegative.

The rearrangement uses TRBV30 and TRBJ1-2; maybe TRBD1 (6 bases). V was clipped by 5 bases and J by 13 bases, with 17 bases between them. The CDR3 covers 11 residues. In germline, CDR1 is GTSNPN, CDR2 SVGIG (reference sequence). The CDR3 loop reads CAWGPTGGPTF. DNA of the CDR3: TGTGCCTGGGGACCGACCGGGGGGCCCACCTTC.

This rearrangement joins TRBV10-1 to TRBJ2-2; no clear D. Trimming stripped 3 bases from V and 2 bases from J, with 13 bases between. The CDR3 extends over 16 amino acids. Germline CDR1 is WNHNN and CDR2 is SYGVQD (reference sequence). The CDR3 nucleotides are TGCGCCAGCAGTGACGGAAGGAGCCCCAACACCGGGGAGCTGTTTTTT. Encoded protein: CASSDGRSPNTGELFF.

The V and J genes are TRBV7-8 and TRBJ2-1; possibly TRBD1 for D (5 bases). CDR1 and CDR2 from the germline V gene are SGHVS and FQNEAQ. V was trimmed by 5 bases and J by 4 bases, leaving 9 bases between them. The CDR3 contains 13 residues. The CDR3 spells CASSMTEYNEQFF. CDR3 bases: TGTGCCAGCAGCATGACAGAGTACAATGAGCAGTTCTTC.

The chain joins TRBV28 to TRBJ2-1; tentatively, D is TRBD1 (6 bases). Trimming removed 2 bases at V and 0 bases at J, with 8 bases between. This CDR3 is 15 amino acids long. Germline V lookup: CDR1 MDHEN, CDR2 SYDVKM. The CDR3 loop is CASSLQGFSYNEQFF. The CDR3, as DNA: TGTGCCAGCAGTTTACAGGGGTTCTCCTACAATGAGCAGTTCTTC.

This rearrangement joins TRBV5-6 to TRBJ2-3; D perhaps matches TRBD1 (5 bases). Trimming stripped 0 bases from V and 6 bases from J, with 5 bases between. The CDR3 length is 12 residues. In germline, CDR1 is SGHDT, CDR2 YYEEEE. In DNA, the CDR3 is TGTGCCAGCAGCTTGGAGGGGGATACGCAGTATTTT. It codes for CASSLEGDTQYF.

V is TRBV6-1 and J is TRBJ2-7; D is ambiguous. Trimming stripped 3 bases from V and 4 bases from J, with 7 bases between. Germline V gives CDR1 MNHNS, CDR2 SASEGT. The CDR3 consists of 12 residues. In nucleotides, the CDR3 is TGTGCCAGCAGTGACCAGTCTTACGAGCAGTACTTC. This encodes CASSDQSYEQYF.

The chain couples TRBV6-6 to TRBJ1-2, with D possibly being TRBD1 (6 bases). Germline lookup yields CDR1 MNHNY and CDR2 SVGAGI (reference sequence). Deletions cut 7 bases from V and 8 bases from J, with 26 bases between. The CDR3 extends over 16 amino acids. CDR3: CASTSPDREWVSGYTF. CDR3 nucleotides: TGTGCCAGCACATCCCCGGACAGAGAGTGGGTCAGCGGCTACACCTTC.

The V gene is TRBV6-6, the J gene TRBJ1-2; maybe TRBD1 (5 bases). From germline, CDR1 is MNHNY and CDR2 SVGAGI (reference sequence). V was cut by 2 bases and J by 2 bases, with 9 bases left in between. The CDR3 extends over 14 amino acids. CDR3 DNA sequence: TGTGCCAGCAGTTACAGCAAGGGGAACTATGGCTACACCTTC. Amino acids: CASSYSKGNYGYTF.

This chain joins TRBV2 and TRBJ2-7; 7 nucleotides agree with TRBD1. CDR1 SNHLY and CDR2 FYNNEI come from the germline V gene. Trimming took 7 bases from V and 5 from J; bases not matched to a gene: 14. The CDR3 extends over 15 amino acids. DNA of the CDR3: TGTGCCAGCACTACAATAGATACAGGGGATCACGAGCAGTACTTC. This encodes CASTTIDTGDHEQYF. The full variable domain, completed using reference TRBV2 and TRBJ2-7, is EPEVTQTPSHQVTQMGQEVILRCVPISNHLYFYWYRQILGQKVEFLVSFYNNEISEKSEIFDDQFSVERPDGSNFTLKIRSTKLEDSAMYFCASTTIDTGDHEQYFGPGTRLTVT.

The V call is TRBV19, the J call TRBJ2-7; D might be TRBD2 (6 bases). Per germline, CDR1 LNHDA and CDR2 SQIVND (reference sequence). The CDR3 is 11 amino acids. V shed 10 bases and J shed 6 bases, with 13 bases lying between them. The CDR3 DNA follows: TGTGCCACCAGGCACGGGGGCGAGCAGTACTTC. This encodes CATRHGGEQYF.

The chain combines TRBV21-1 with TRBJ2-7; the D call of TRBD1 is as the table states it, not checked on the DNA. TRBV21-1 is termed a pseudogene. This CDR3 comprises 16 residues. The CDR3 region is CASSPFDRGSIDEQYF. Written as DNA, the CDR3 is TGTGCCAGCAGCCCGTTCGACAGGGGGTCTATAGACGAGCAGTACTTC.

V gene TRBV19 combines with J gene TRBJ1-3; D uncertain. Germline CDR1 is LNHDA and CDR2 is SQIVND (reference sequence). The V gene lost 3 bases and the J gene lost 0 bases, with 9 bases spanning the gap. CDR3 length equals 15 residues. CDR3 nucleotides: TGTGCCAGTAGTATTCACGCGGACTCTGGAAACACCATATATTTT. Encoded protein: CASSIHADSGNTIYF. Drawing the rest from reference TRBV19 and TRBJ1-3, the complete variable domain is DGGITQSPKYLFRKEGQNVTLSCEQNLNHDAMYWYRQDPGQGLRLIYYSQIVNDFQKGDIAEGYSVSREKKESFPLTVTSAQKNPTAFYLCASSIHADSGNTIYFGEGSWLTVV.

The chain uses TRBV19 and TRBJ2-4; 9 bases fit TRBD1. The CDR3 runs to 16 residues. Losses at the gene ends were 5 bases for V and 0 bases for J; bases not matched to a gene: 5. Per the germline V gene, CDR1 is LNHDA and CDR2 is SQIVND (reference sequence). DNA of the CDR3: TGTGCCAGTAGTTACAGGGGGCTGGGAGCCAAAAACATTCAGTACTTC. Translated: CASSYRGLGAKNIQYF. Supplemented by reference TRBV19 and TRBJ2-4, the full variable domain reads DGGITQSPKYLFRKEGQNVTLSCEQNLNHDAMYWYRQDPGQGLRLIYYSQIVNDFQKGDIAEGYSVSREKKESFPLTVTSAQKNPTAFYLCASSYRGLGAKNIQYFGAGTRLSVL.

The V gene is TRBV10-3, the J gene TRBJ1-5; D gene uncertain. The CDR3 extends over 14 amino acids. Trimming removed 11 bases at V and 3 bases at J, with 17 bases between. CDR1 and CDR2 (germline): ENHRY, SYGVKD. The DNA for the CDR3 is TGTGCCGTAAGGCAGGCCGCCGACAATCAGCCCCAGCATTTT. Translating it yields CAVRQAADNQPQHF.

V usage is TRBV4-1 and J usage is TRBJ1-6; D remains unclear. Between the trimmed V and J ends, which lost 0 bases and 10 bases, there was a span of 10 bases. The CDR3 spans 14 residues. Germline CDR1 reads MGHRA; CDR2 reads YSYEKL. The CDR3 coding sequence is TGCGCCAGCAGCCAAGATGGCGGCGGGTCACCCCTCCACTTT. This codes for CASSQDGGGSPLHF.